These 28 T cell receptor beta chains share one sample of origin, sequenced in a study of radiation and T cells in renal cell carcinoma. Sequenced by immunoSEQ multiplex PCR; TCRdb stores in-frame clones only, minus some. The sample includes over 85,000 clones, 85% of them seen just once. This sample's time point: blood 4 weeks post-SBRT, at nephrectomy. Treatment noted: 15 Gy SBRT to primary tumor, nephrectomy 4 weeks later. The specimen was blood, collected from a patient whose treatment included radiotherapy and nephrectomy. The origin of the receptors is a man aged 50-59 years with renal cell carcinoma.

The gene calls are TRBV5-1 and TRBJ2-1; TRBD1 agrees at 10 bases. The CDR3 is 17 residues long. J lost 7 bases, V lost 4 bases, and 14 bases had no gene match. CDR1 is SGHRS and CDR2 is YFSETQ in the germline V gene. The CDR3 is CASSQGQGTGYGNEQFF. The CDR3 nucleotides read TGCGCCAGCAGCCAGGGACAGGGGACAGGATATGGGAATGAGCAGTTCTTC.

The V gene is TRBV30, the J gene TRBJ1-3; D call uncertain. Germline assignment: CDR1 GTSNPN and CDR2 SVGIG (reference sequence). Trimming stripped 4 bases from V and 0 bases from J, with 13 bases between. This CDR3 contains 15 residues. CDR3 in DNA: TGTGCCTGGAATGCTCAATTGAGCTCTGGAAACACCATATATTTT. Translating it yields CAWNAQLSSGNTIYF.

In its sample, this clone was seen once. The rearrangement links TRBV5-1 to TRBJ2-3, with 9 bases matching TRBD1. CDR3 length: 14 residues. CDR1 is SGHRS and CDR2 is YFSETQ in the germline V gene. V was pared by 4 bases and J by 6 bases, with 6 bases of the junction left unmatched. The CDR3 DNA is TGCGCCAGCAGCCTACAGGGGGCTGGGGATACGCAGTATTTT. This codes for CASSLQGAGDTQYF.

This sequence joins TRBV5-1 and TRBJ2-3; D gene ambiguous. This CDR3 has 14 residues. The ends were cut back, 3 bases at V and 3 bases at J, with 11 bases in the middle. Germline assignment: CDR1 SGHRS and CDR2 YFSETQ. The CDR3 spells CASSSGSQTDTQYF. The CDR3 DNA follows: TGCGCCAGCAGCTCCGGTAGTCAGACAGATACGCAGTATTTT.

The rearrangement links TRBV30 to TRBJ1-2; TRBD1 is a possible D gene (6 bases). Trimming took off 2 bases at V and 4 bases at J, with 17 bases between the two ends. The germline CDR1 and CDR2 sequences are GTSNPN and SVGIG (reference sequence). The CDR3 contains 15 residues. The CDR3: CAWSFGPGQIYGYTF. DNA of the CDR3: TGTGCCTGGAGTTTTGGGCCAGGACAGATCTATGGCTACACCTTC.

V gene TRBV19 combines with J gene TRBJ1-5, with a weak D call TRBD1 (6 bases). CDR1 is LNHDA, CDR2 SQIVND, per germline (reference sequence). The V and J ends lost 2 bases and 2 bases respectively, with 7 bases between them. This CDR3 is built from 14 residues. The CDR3 is CASSIQGRNQPQHF. The CDR3, as DNA: TGTGCCAGTAGTATACAGGGGCGCAATCAGCCCCAGCATTTT.

This clone showed up just a few times. J is TRBJ2-7 and V is TRBV10-3, with 12 bases aligning to TRBD1. Trimming cost V 7 bases and J 3 bases; bases outside gene matches: 10. Germline CDR1 ENHRY, CDR2 SYGVKD. The CDR3 loop spans 16 amino acids. The CDR3 nucleotides read TGTGCCATCAAGGGACAGGGGGCAACAGGAGGCTACGAGCAGTACTTC. Translation: CAIKGQGATGGYEQYF.

V is TRBV7-9 and J is TRBJ2-1, with D maybe TRBD2 (6 bases). The CDR3 is made up of 14 amino acids. Germline lookup yields CDR1 SEHNR and CDR2 FQNEAQ (reference sequence). V shed 3 bases and J shed 10 bases, with 16 bases lying between them. CDR3 sequence: CASSFDQEGYEQFF. CDR3 nucleotide sequence: TGTGCCAGCAGCTTTGACCAGGAGGGGTACGAGCAGTTCTTC.

The chain carries TRBV5-5 and TRBJ2-2; possible D gene TRBD2, 5 bases. This CDR3 spans 15 amino acids. Trimming left V 1 base short and J 3 bases short, with 10 bases between. Germline V gene data show CDR1 as SGHKS and CDR2 as YYEKEE (reference sequence). Here the CDR3 reads CASSLRELDTGELFF. The CDR3 DNA reads as TGTGCCAGCAGCTTGCGGGAATTGGACACCGGGGAGCTGTTTTTT.

This rearrangement joins TRBV6-5 to TRBJ1-6; 7 nucleotides match TRBD1. Per the germline V gene, CDR1 is MNHEY and CDR2 is SVGAGI. V gave up 7 bases and J gave up 7 bases; unmatched junction bases: 7. This CDR3 has 14 residues. The CDR3 nucleotides are TGTGCCAGCATGAGGGACAGCTACAATTCACCCCTCCACTTT. It yields the protein CASMRDSYNSPLHF.

This clone was counted once. This chain uses TRBV6-1 with TRBJ2-1; TRBD1 aligns across 7 bases. Germline CDR1 is MNHNS and CDR2 is SASEGT. The V segment lost 7 bases and the J segment 0 bases; nucleotides outside the gene matches: 6. This CDR3 region has 15 residues. CDR3 protein: CASTRTGDSYNEQFF. The CDR3 DNA follows: TGTGCCAGCACCAGGACAGGAGACTCCTACAATGAGCAGTTCTTC.

CDR3 sequence reads: CASSLARDHGYTF. CDR3 nucleotides: TGTGCCAGCAGCTTAGCCAGGGATCATGGCTACACCTTC. This chain links TRBV11-1 with TRBJ1-2; perhaps TRBD1 as D (5 bases). The V end lost 0 bases, the J end lost 6 bases, and 8 bases lay between the germline ends. The CDR3 is made up of 13 amino acids. In germline, CDR1 is SGHAT, CDR2 FQDESV (reference sequence).

This chain joins TRBV2 and TRBJ2-6; 8 bases align to TRBD1. Germline CDR1 is SNHLY and CDR2 is FYNNEI. The CDR3 sequence is 17 residues long. J was trimmed by 2 bases and V by 6 bases; bases with no gene match: 9. CDR3 protein: CASSEQGGVAGANVLTF. Here the CDR3 DNA reads TGTGCCAGCAGCGAACAGGGGGGTGTAGCTGGGGCCAACGTCCTGACTTTC.

This clone came up once. The chain combines TRBV7-2 with TRBJ2-7; a possible D gene is TRBD1 (5 bases). V gave up 5 bases and J gave up 3 bases, with 14 bases separating them. The CDR3 runs 14 residues. Germline CDR1 reads SGHTA; CDR2 reads FQGNSA. CDR3 amino acids: CASSEDIGNYEQYF. In nucleotides, the CDR3 is TGTGCCAGCAGCGAGGACATCGGAAACTACGAGCAGTACTTC. Full variable domain (outside the CDR3, taken from reference TRBV7-2 and TRBJ2-7): GAGVSQSPSNKVTEKGKDVELRCDPISGHTALYWYRQSLGQGLEFLIYFQGNSAPDKSGLPSDRFSAERTGGSVSTLTIQRTQQEDSAVYLCASSEDIGNYEQYFGPGTRLTVT.

The chain carries TRBV19 and TRBJ2-7; D may match TRBD1 or TRBD2 (5 bases each). Trimming removed 6 bases from V and 2 bases from J, with 17 bases in between. The CDR3 runs 15 residues. CDR1 and CDR2 (germline): LNHDA, SQIVND (reference sequence). CDR3 amino acids: CASRDGQGGAYEQYF. The CDR3 DNA reads as TGTGCCAGTAGAGACGGACAAGGAGGAGCCTACGAGCAGTACTTC.

This clone has more than one count but fewer than ten. V and J are TRBV19 and TRBJ1-5; weak D call: TRBD1 (6 bases). The germline V and J ends were trimmed by 2 bases and 2 bases, with 10 bases remaining between them. Per germline, CDR1 LNHDA and CDR2 SQIVND (reference sequence). This CDR3 contains 15 residues. CDR3 in amino acids: CASSIWSGGNQPQHF. The CDR3 DNA follows: TGTGCCAGTAGTATATGGTCAGGGGGCAATCAGCCCCAGCATTTT.

This chain links TRBV2 with TRBJ1-1, with a tentative D call TRBD1 (5 bases). Per germline, CDR1 SNHLY and CDR2 FYNNEI. Trimming removed 4 bases at V and 1 base at J, with 7 bases between. The CDR3 is made up of 13 amino acids. As DNA, the CDR3 is TGTGCCAGCAGTGGGCAGGGGAACACTGAAGCTTTCTTT. Protein sequence: CASSGQGNTEAFF.

V usage is TRBV4-1 and J usage is TRBJ1-2, with a tentative D call TRBD1 (6 bases). There are 14 residues in the CDR3. Trimming stripped 8 bases from V and 5 bases from J, with 18 bases between. Germline values: CDR1 MGHRA, CDR2 YSYEKL. The chain's CDR3 is CASGSSRDIYGYTF. The DNA of the CDR3 is TGCGCCAGCGGTAGTTCACGGGACATTTATGGCTACACCTTC.

The rearrangement joins TRBV4-1 to TRBJ2-7; 7 bases line up with TRBD1. The CDR3 sequence is 15 residues long. CDR1 and CDR2 (germline): MGHRA, YSYEKL. V dropped 0 bases and J dropped 3; count of bases not matched to a gene: 5. The CDR3 loop is CASSQESGGLYEQYF. The CDR3 DNA sequence: TGCGCCAGCAGCCAAGAGTCAGGGGGTCTCTACGAGCAGTACTTC.

This chain uses TRBV9 with TRBJ1-5, with 9 bases matching TRBD1. The germline gives CDR1 SGDLS, CDR2 YYNGEE. V trimming: 3 bases; J trimming: 6 bases; junction bases outside the gene matches: 7. The length of the CDR3 is 15 residues. The CDR3 is CASSGTGGVGQPQHF. The CDR3 region has the DNA TGTGCCAGCAGCGGTACAGGGGGCGTGGGTCAGCCCCAGCATTTT.

CDR3 coding DNA: TGTGCCAGCAGCCGACAGGGAGGGTCCGGCTACACCTTC. It translates to CASSRQGGSGYTF. The chain couples TRBV7-2 to TRBJ1-2, with TRBD1 matching over 7 bases. Germline trimming cut 5 bases from V and 8 bases from J; bases unmatched to any gene: 8. This CDR3 region has 13 residues. CDR1 and CDR2 (germline): SGHTA, FQGNSA.

V and J are TRBV5-1 and TRBJ2-3, with 12 bases matching TRBD2. Germline lookup yields CDR1 SGHRS and CDR2 YFSETQ. The CDR3 spans 18 residues. Trimming removed 4 bases from V and 2 bases from J; junction bases left unmatched: 11. The CDR3 DNA reads TGCGCCAGCAGCGAACTACTAGCGGGAGGAGCGAACACAGATACGCAGTATTTT. This gives the protein CASSELLAGGANTDTQYF. The variable domain in full, with the rest retrieved from reference TRBV5-1 and TRBJ2-3, is KAGVTQTPRYLIKTRGQQVTLSCSPISGHRSVSWYQQTPGQGLQFLFEYFSETQRNKGNFPGRFSGRQFSNSRSEMNVSTLELGDSALYLCASSELLAGGANTDTQYFGPGTRLTVL.

CDR3 region: CASSPQTDYEQYF. In DNA, the CDR3 is TGTGCCAGCTCACCACAGACAGACTACGAGCAGTACTTC. The rearrangement links TRBV18 to TRBJ2-7; D may be TRBD1 (5 bases). Deletions cut 1 base from V and 3 bases from J, with 7 bases between. Germline loops: CDR1 KGHSH, CDR2 LQKENI. The CDR3 length is 13 residues. Full variable domain (outside the CDR3, taken from reference TRBV18 and TRBJ2-7): NAGVMQNPRHLVRRRGQEARLRCSPMKGHSHVYWYRQLPEEGLKFMVYLQKENIIDESGMPKERFSAEFPKEGPSILRIQQVVRGDSAAYFCASSPQTDYEQYFGPGTRLTVT.

V and J are TRBV27 and TRBJ1-2; the D is unclear. Trimming shortened V by 3 bases and J by 5 bases, and 13 bases separated the two germline ends. The CDR3 spans 14 residues. CDR1 MNHEY and CDR2 SMNVEV come from the germline V gene (reference sequence). The CDR3 spells CASSFGPRLYGYTF. The CDR3 DNA reads TGTGCCAGCAGTTTTGGTCCCAGGTTGTATGGCTACACCTTC.

The chain employs TRBV9 and TRBJ2-1, with 7 bases fitting TRBD2. The CDR3 covers 15 residues. Trimming removed 0 bases from V and 2 bases from J; junction bases left unmatched: 2. Germline CDR1 is SGDLS and CDR2 is YYNGEE. CDR3 loop: CASSVGGRAYNEQFF. For the CDR3, the DNA is TGTGCCAGCAGCGTAGGAGGGAGGGCCTACAATGAGCAGTTCTTC.

The chain uses TRBV2 and TRBJ2-1; no reliable D call. The CDR3 consists of 15 residues. Germline V lookup: CDR1 SNHLY, CDR2 FYNNEI. V dropped 4 bases and J dropped 0 bases, with 10 bases sitting between them. The CDR3 is CASSVGVSSYNEQFF. The CDR3 region has the DNA TGTGCCAGCAGTGTTGGGGTAAGCTCCTACAATGAGCAGTTCTTC.

The CDR3 loop reads CAIKLDQGNTEAFF. DNA of the CDR3: TGTGCCATCAAATTAGACCAGGGGAACACTGAAGCTTTCTTT. The chain uses TRBV10-3 and TRBJ1-1; TRBD1 is a possible D gene (5 bases). CDR3 length: 14 residues. Germline V gives CDR1 ENHRY, CDR2 SYGVKD. Trimming removed 7 bases from V and 1 base from J, with 13 bases in between.

This chain uses TRBV7-6 with TRBJ1-5; D is uncertain. Germline lookup yields CDR1 SGHVS and CDR2 FNYEAQ. V was cut by 1 base and J by 2 bases, with 9 bases left in between. The CDR3 loop spans 15 amino acids. The CDR3 DNA reads TGTGCCAGCAGCTTAGGAACTGGGGGCAATCAGCCCCAGCATTTT. Translating it yields CASSLGTGGNQPQHF.